This entry lists 27 T cell receptor beta chains sequenced from one sample in a study of T cell responses to AZD1222 COVID-19 vaccine. Using immunoSEQ multiplex PCR, the repertoire was profiled, and TCRdb retains in-frame clones only, with some absent. The sample lists fewer than 85,000 clones; 87% were seen once. Source: peripheral blood, taken 28 days after the second AZD1222 dose. These receptors were taken from an adult who received the AZD1222 COVID-19 vaccine.

The chain couples TRBV5-1 to TRBJ1-5; D is uncertain. The CDR3 totals 13 residues. The V and J ends lost 4 bases and 2 bases respectively, with 7 bases between them. The germline gives CDR1 SGHRS, CDR2 YFSETQ. The CDR3 nucleotides are TGCGCCAGCAGCGCGGGAGGCAATCAGCCCCAGCATTTT. The encoded protein is CASSAGGNQPQHF.

The rearrangement uses TRBV28 and TRBJ2-1, with D possibly being TRBD1 (6 bases). Per germline, CDR1 MDHEN and CDR2 SYDVKM. The CDR3 runs 15 residues. Deletions cut 6 bases from V and 9 bases from J, with 21 bases between. The CDR3: CASSPGWQGRGEQFF. The CDR3 DNA sequence: TGTGCCAGCAGCCCGGGATGGCAGGGGCGTGGTGAGCAGTTCTTC.

V gene TRBV28 combines with J gene TRBJ2-3; D not resolved. The V gene's germline CDR1 is MDHEN and CDR2 SYDVKM. The CDR3 runs 16 residues. Deletions cut 1 base from V and 1 base from J, with 12 bases between. CDR3 sequence (DNA): TGTGCCAGCAGTTTATTTCCAGCTTTGGGCACAGATACGCAGTATTTT. It is translated as CASSLFPALGTDTQYF.

The rearrangement links TRBV19 to TRBJ2-5; TRBD2 might be the D (6 bases). The CDR3 consists of 15 residues. Germline V gives CDR1 LNHDA, CDR2 SQIVND (reference sequence). V dropped 2 bases and J dropped 2 bases, with 12 bases sitting between them. The CDR3 protein is CASSIMGGQQETQYF. The CDR3, as DNA: TGTGCCAGTAGTATAATGGGAGGTCAACAAGAGACCCAGTACTTC.

V and J are TRBV6-4 and TRBJ2-1; 10 bases agree with TRBD2. The CDR3 sequence is 15 residues long. V was pared by 4 bases and J by 4 bases, with 4 bases of the junction left unmatched. From germline, CDR1 is MRHNA and CDR2 SNTAGT. CDR3 sequence reads: CASSAAGGQYNEQFF. For the CDR3, the DNA is TGTGCCAGCAGTGCAGCGGGGGGGCAGTACAATGAGCAGTTCTTC.

This chain links TRBV18 with TRBJ1-1; the match to TRBD1 covers 8 bases. The CDR3 is 16 residues long. Per germline, CDR1 KGHSH and CDR2 LQKENI. Unmatched junction bases numbered 9, after V lost 4 bases and J lost 2 bases. The CDR3 loop is CASSRARTGLNTEAFF. CDR3 nucleotide sequence: TGTGCCAGCTCACGGGCACGGACAGGGCTCAACACTGAAGCTTTCTTT.

This clone was picked up one time. The chain links TRBV7-3 to TRBJ1-1, with TRBD1 matching 10 bases. This CDR3 contains 14 residues. Germline loops: CDR1 SGHTA, CDR2 FQGTGA. V lost 5 bases and J lost 7; bases outside the gene matches: 7. CDR3 bases: TGTGCCAGCAGCCTGGACAGGGGGAATGATGAAGCTTTCTTT. This sequence encodes CASSLDRGNDEAFF.

This clone has just one count. The chain links TRBV19 to TRBJ1-2; D is perhaps TRBD1 (5 bases). The CDR3 totals 13 residues. Trimming removed 9 bases from V and 5 bases from J, with 16 bases in between. CDR1 is LNHDA, CDR2 SQIVND, per germline (reference sequence). CDR3 in amino acids: CASAQGQEYGYTF. The CDR3 DNA is TGTGCCAGCGCTCAGGGTCAAGAGTATGGCTACACCTTC.

This clone was recorded once. The V gene is TRBV2, the J gene TRBJ2-1; 8 bases are a match to TRBD2. V lost 8 bases to trimming and J lost 6 bases; unmatched junction nucleotides: 9. The CDR3 covers 14 residues. Germline V gene data show CDR1 as SNHLY and CDR2 as FYNNEI. The CDR3 protein is CASEYGTSSNEQFF. The DNA for the CDR3 is TGTGCCAGCGAATACGGGACTAGTTCCAATGAGCAGTTCTTC.

V gene TRBV6-6 combines with J gene TRBJ1-1; weak D call: TRBD1 (6 bases). V lost 5 bases, J lost 0 bases, and 10 bases lay in between. In germline, CDR1 is MNHNY, CDR2 SVGAGI (reference sequence). The CDR3 length is 14 residues. CDR3 bases: TGTGCCAGCAGTCCTACAGGGATGAACACTGAAGCTTTCTTT. It encodes CASSPTGMNTEAFF.

CDR3 in DNA: TGTGCCAGCTCACAGGGGAACACTGAAGCTTTCTTT. Translation: CASSQGNTEAFF. The chain recombines TRBV18 with TRBJ1-1; no clear D gene. The ends were cut back, 4 bases at V and 1 base at J, with 4 bases in the middle. The length of the CDR3 is 12 residues. Germline loops: CDR1 KGHSH, CDR2 LQKENI.

The chain has TRBV18 and TRBJ2-1, with TRBD2 matching over 15 bases. The CDR3 is made up of 16 amino acids. V was clipped by 4 bases and J by 6 bases; unmatched bases: 4. CDR1 and CDR2 from the germline V gene are KGHSH and LQKENI. CDR3 protein: CASSRPGLAGGNEQFF. The DNA of the CDR3 is TGTGCCAGCTCACGGCCGGGACTAGCGGGGGGCAATGAGCAGTTCTTC.

The chain uses TRBV20-1 and TRBJ1-4; maybe TRBD1 (5 bases). The germline V gene encodes CDR1 DFQATT and CDR2 SNEGSKA (reference sequence). The CDR3 covers 11 residues. Deletions cut 7 bases from V and 8 bases from J, with 11 bases between. The chain's CDR3 is CSVGRGEKLFF. CDR3 in DNA: TGCAGTGTCGGACGGGGGGAAAAACTGTTTTTT.

The table lists this clone with a count of one. The chain recombines TRBV6-5 with TRBJ1-3; D uncertain. The V and J ends lost 8 bases and 1 base respectively, with 6 bases between them. The CDR3 covers 12 residues. CDR1 and CDR2 (germline): MNHEY, SVGAGI. The CDR3: CASGPSGNTIYF. Written as DNA, the CDR3 is TGTGCCAGCGGGCCTTCTGGAAACACCATATATTTT.

This clone was seen more than once but under ten times. This sequence joins TRBV14 and TRBJ1-2; D unclear. This CDR3 has 12 residues. Trimming removed 4 bases at V and 3 bases at J, with 6 bases between. The germline V gene encodes CDR1 SGHDN and CDR2 FVKESK. The DNA for the CDR3 is TGTGCCAGCAGCCTCATGGACTATGGCTACACCTTC. Translation gives CASSLMDYGYTF.

At least ten counts were recorded for this clone. The chain is built from TRBV5-1 and TRBJ2-1, with 7 bases aligning to TRBD2. The CDR3 runs 14 residues. J lost 3 bases, V lost 3 bases, and 3 bases had no gene match. Germline loops: CDR1 SGHRS, CDR2 YFSETQ. The CDR3 sequence: CASSWGGNYNEQFF. CDR3 DNA sequence: TGCGCCAGCAGCTGGGGGGGAAACTACAATGAGCAGTTCTTC.

The chain has TRBV4-2 and TRBJ1-4; the D is unclear. V was pared by 0 bases and J by 7 bases, with 3 bases between. The CDR3 has 12 residues. Germline lookup yields CDR1 LGHNA and CDR2 YNFKEQ. The DNA for the CDR3 is TGTGCCAGCAGCCAAGATCGTGAAAAACTGTTTTTT. This codes for CASSQDREKLFF.

The V and J genes are TRBV15 and TRBJ1-6, with D unclear. Trimming stripped 1 base from V and 10 bases from J, with 8 bases between. This CDR3 region has 13 residues. The germline CDR1 and CDR2 sequences are LNHNV and YYDKDF (reference sequence). CDR3 residues: CATSRARASPLHF. The CDR3 DNA reads TGTGCCACCAGCAGAGCTAGGGCATCACCCCTCCACTTT.

The V call is TRBV10-3, the J call TRBJ1-2; tentative D call: TRBD1 (5 bases). Germline V gene lookup returns CDR1 ENHRY and CDR2 SYGVKD. V lost 5 bases to trimming and J lost 6 bases, with 13 bases between them. The CDR3 extends over 13 amino acids. CDR3 residues: CAISRRGADGYTF. The CDR3 DNA sequence: TGTGCCATCAGTAGAAGGGGAGCGGATGGCTACACCTTC.

This chain links TRBV29-1 with TRBJ1-5; the D gene is possibly TRBD1 (6 bases). V lost 6 bases to trimming and J lost 3 bases, with 12 bases between them. Germline CDR1 SQVTM, CDR2 ANQGSEA. The CDR3 is 13 residues long. CDR3 in amino acids: CSVSDRNNQPQHF. For the CDR3, the DNA is TGCAGCGTGAGTGACAGGAACAATCAGCCCCAGCATTTT.

This clone was observed a few times. The V call is TRBV30, the J call TRBJ1-3, with D unresolved. V was clipped by 1 base and J by 4 bases, with 11 bases between them. Germline lookup yields CDR1 GTSNPN and CDR2 SVGIG (reference sequence). CDR3 length: 14 amino acids. The CDR3 coding sequence is TGTGCCTGGAGTGGCCCCCCGATCGGAAACACCATATATTTT. This encodes CAWSGPPIGNTIYF.

The chain carries TRBV10-3 and TRBJ2-5; D unresolved. From germline, CDR1 is ENHRY and CDR2 SYGVKD. This CDR3 has 12 residues. Deletions cut 0 bases from V and 5 bases from J, with 4 bases between. As DNA, the CDR3 is TGTGCCATCAGTGAGTCTGGGGAGACCCAGTACTTC. It translates to CAISESGETQYF.

The chain recombines TRBV5-4 with TRBJ1-2; D is uncertain. This CDR3 spans 14 amino acids. V lost 0 bases to trimming and J lost 2 bases, with 8 bases between them. The germline V gene encodes CDR1 SGHNT and CDR2 YYREEE (reference sequence). The CDR3 is CASSLAFTNYGYTF. The CDR3 coding sequence is TGTGCCAGCAGCTTGGCCTTCACGAACTATGGCTACACCTTC.

This clone was seen only a few times. The rearrangement uses TRBV28 and TRBJ1-2; no clear D. Trimming took 1 base from V and 8 from J, leaving 20 bases between them. This CDR3 region has 16 residues. Germline values: CDR1 MDHEN, CDR2 SYDVKM. CDR3: CASSLSSEPNGRGYTF. For the CDR3, the DNA is TGTGCCAGCAGTTTATCGTCTGAGCCTAATGGTCGAGGCTACACCTTC.

V is TRBV5-1 and J is TRBJ2-1; 11 bases line up with TRBD2. V shed 6 bases, J shed 3 bases, and the junction held 2 bases outside the gene matches. This CDR3 spans 14 amino acids. Germline CDR1 is SGHRS and CDR2 is YFSETQ. The CDR3 nucleotides read TGCGCCAGCACCCTAGCGGGGGGCTACAATGAGCAGTTCTTC. Protein: CASTLAGGYNEQFF.

The chain is built from TRBV3-1 (or the pseudogene TRBV3-2) and TRBJ2-3; perhaps TRBD2 as D (6 bases). CDR1 is LGHDT and CDR2 is YNNKEL in the germline V gene (reference sequence). This CDR3 is 15 amino acids long. V lost 0 bases and J lost 3, with 10 bases in between. CDR3 coding DNA: TGTGCCAGCAGCCAAGACGTCAGCGGGACAGATACGCAGTATTTT. Encoded protein: CASSQDVSGTDTQYF.

This clone was counted a single time. This chain links TRBV2 with TRBJ1-1; TRBD1 agrees at 7 bases. Germline V gene sequence: CDR1 SNHLY, CDR2 FYNNEI. Germline trimming cut 4 bases from V and 0 bases from J; bases unmatched to any gene: 5. The CDR3 spans 15 residues. The DNA for the CDR3 is TGTGCCAGCAGTGCGGGACAGCCAATGAACACTGAAGCTTTCTTT. It yields the protein CASSAGQPMNTEAFF.